Shown below are 19 T cell receptor beta chains from a single sample sequenced in a study of beta chain features in type 1 diabetes. TCRB transcripts that were expressed got sequenced, as all of the isolated RNA had been reverse transcribed. Sequencing was performed with immunoSEQ multiplex PCR; in TCRdb, only in-frame clones are kept and a portion is missing. The sample lists around 200,000 clones, about 13% seen once, with 0.55% to 0.8% in the top ten. Sequenced sample: central memory CD4+ T cells from blood. These receptors were taken from a woman between 18 and 29 years old in good health.

The genes are TRBV5-1 and TRBJ2-7; tentative D call: TRBD1 (6 bases). The CDR3 is 13 residues long. The V end lost 0 bases, the J end lost 2 bases, and 6 bases lay between the germline ends. Germline CDR1 SGHRS, CDR2 YFSETQ. The CDR3 DNA reads as TGCGCCAGCAGCTTGGACAGGGCCTACGAGCAGTACTTC. Translated: CASSLDRAYEQYF.

This clone was seen a handful of times. The genes are TRBV19 and TRBJ2-6; 10 bases agree with TRBD1. CDR3 length: 17 residues. V was pared by 5 bases and J by 0 bases, with 4 bases of the junction left unmatched. From germline, CDR1 is LNHDA and CDR2 SQIVND (reference sequence). For the CDR3, the DNA is TGTGCCAGTAGTTTACGGACAGGGGGCTCTGGGGCCAACGTCCTGACTTTC. Its protein is CASSLRTGGSGANVLTF.

The rearrangement joins TRBV10-2 to TRBJ2-5, with D unclear. The CDR3 is 12 residues long. Germline values: CDR1 WSHSY, CDR2 SAAADI. Trimming shortened V by 5 bases and J by 0 bases, and 4 bases separated the two germline ends. DNA for the CDR3: TGCGCCAGCAGTCCGTACCAAGAGACCCAGTACTTC. It yields the protein CASSPYQETQYF.

In its sample, this clone was seen a few times. The chain carries TRBV4-1 and TRBJ2-7; 13 bases match TRBD2. Germline CDR1 and CDR2: MGHRA and YSYEKL. The CDR3 has 17 residues. Trimming at V came to 2 bases and at J to 7 bases, leaving 11 bases not matched to a gene. CDR3 protein: CASSQLDMGLAGHEQYF. The CDR3 nucleotides read TGCGCCAGCAGCCAATTGGATATGGGACTAGCGGGACATGAGCAGTACTTC.

A few counts support this clone. V is TRBV30 and J is TRBJ1-1, with a tentative D call TRBD1 (6 bases). CDR1 is GTSNPN, CDR2 SVGIG, per germline (reference sequence). Trimming took 5 bases from V and 3 from J, leaving 19 bases between them. CDR3 length: 15 residues. The CDR3 reads CAWGRGGQAYTEAFF. Here the CDR3 DNA reads TGTGCCTGGGGCCGGGGGGGGCAGGCGTACACTGAAGCTTTCTTT.

Note on this clone: The junction and the germline gene differ at one end; a read error may be behind it. The chain recombines TRBV6-1 with TRBJ1-5; D ambiguous. Germline values: CDR1 MNHNS, CDR2 SASEGT. This CDR3 spans 16 amino acids. The chain's CDR3 is CASSEDRGGSIQPQHF. CDR3 coding DNA: TGTGCCAGCAGTGAGGACCGGGGAGGCAGCATTCAGCCCCAGCATTTT.

This clone was seen a handful of times. The CDR3 sequence is CASSVGTTGFNEQFF. Here the CDR3 DNA reads TGTGCCAGCAGCGTAGGGACCACAGGGTTCAATGAGCAGTTCTTC. The rearrangement joins TRBV9 to TRBJ2-1, with D tentatively TRBD1 (6 bases). Germline V lookup: CDR1 SGDLS, CDR2 YYNGEE. Trimming pared 0 bases from V and 6 bases from J, leaving 13 bases between. The CDR3 sequence is 15 residues long.

Only a few counts were recorded for this clone. The chain employs TRBV28 and TRBJ1-4; D remains ambiguous. Germline CDR1 is MDHEN and CDR2 is SYDVKM. The CDR3 runs to 14 residues. Trimming pared 8 bases from V and 0 bases from J, leaving 10 bases between. CDR3 region: CASGWGATNEKLFF. DNA of the CDR3: TGTGCCAGCGGGTGGGGAGCAACTAATGAAAAACTGTTTTTT. Full variable domain (missing parts from reference TRBV28 and TRBJ1-4): DVKVTQSSRYLVKRTGEKVFLECVQDMDHENMFWYRQDPGLGLRLIYFSYDVKMKEKGDIPEGYSVSREKKERFSLILESASTNQTSMYLCASGWGATNEKLFFGSGTQLSVL.

This clone was detected only a few times. Other DNA sequences in the sample encode the same CDR3. V gene TRBV29-1 combines with J gene TRBJ2-5, with 10 nucleotides matching TRBD2. With 6 bases clipped from V and 2 bases from J, the junction kept 6 bases outside the gene matches. From germline, CDR1 is SQVTM and CDR2 ANQGSEA. CDR3 size: 14 residues. CDR3 protein: CSVLRLAGQETQYF. In DNA, the CDR3 is TGCAGCGTCTTGCGACTAGCGGGTCAAGAGACCCAGTACTTC.

The chain combines TRBV14 with TRBJ2-7, with D perhaps matching TRBD1 (6 bases). This CDR3 comprises 13 residues. V was trimmed by 4 bases and J by 2 bases, leaving 9 bases between them. The germline gives CDR1 SGHDN, CDR2 FVKESK. The CDR3 loop reads CASSLGQPYEQYF. The CDR3 bases are TGTGCCAGCAGCCTTGGACAGCCCTACGAGCAGTACTTC. Looking up the rest from reference TRBV14 and TRBJ2-7 gives the full variable domain: EAGVTQFPSHSVIEKGQTVTLRCDPISGHDNLYWYRRVMGKEIKFLLHFVKESKQDESGMPNNRFLAERTGGTYSTLKVQPAELEDSGVYFCASSLGQPYEQYFGPGTRLTVT.

This clone turned up a few times. The chain is built from TRBV7-9 and TRBJ1-1; 8 bases are shared with TRBD1. Germline V gives CDR1 SEHNR, CDR2 FQNEAQ (reference sequence). The length of the CDR3 is 15 residues. Germline trimming cut 2 bases from V and 1 base from J; bases unmatched to any gene: 3. CDR3 in amino acids: CASSLWTGPNTEAFF. In nucleotides, the CDR3 is TGTGCCAGCAGCTTATGGACAGGGCCGAACACTGAAGCTTTCTTT.

The chain links TRBV28 to TRBJ2-7; 9 bases agree with TRBD2. The CDR3 spans 15 residues. Germline V gene data show CDR1 as MDHEN and CDR2 as SYDVKM. The trim removed 6 bases at V and 0 bases at J, leaving 6 bases unmatched. The CDR3 reads CASRASGTLSYEQYF. The CDR3 DNA reads TGTGCCAGCAGGGCTAGCGGGACCCTCTCCTACGAGCAGTACTTC.

This chain connects TRBV19 to TRBJ2-1; 7 bases align to TRBD1. The CDR3 runs 14 residues. Germline assignment: CDR1 LNHDA and CDR2 SQIVND (reference sequence). The V gene end was trimmed by 7 bases and the J gene end by 4 bases; junction bases not matched to a gene: 7. DNA for the CDR3: TGTGCCAGTAACCCCTCGGACAGGTACAATGAGCAGTTCTTC. Residues: CASNPSDRYNEQFF.

The chain couples TRBV23-1 to TRBJ2-1; TRBD2 matches at 15 bases. TRBV23-1 is reported as an ORF; its role is uncertain. The CDR3 has 20 residues. V gave up 1 base and J gave up 10 bases; unmatched junction bases: 17. The CDR3 nucleotides are TGCGCCAGCAGTCAATTACTGAGGACTAGCGGGAGGGCCGGAAGTTCGGAGCAGTTCTTC. It encodes CASSQLLRTSGRAGSSEQFF.

This clone came up a few times. V usage is TRBV14 and J usage is TRBJ2-7; D possibly corresponds to TRBD2 (5 bases). The V gene's germline CDR1 is SGHDN and CDR2 FVKESK. This CDR3 region has 14 residues. Trimming removed 4 bases at V and 3 bases at J, with 13 bases between. The DNA for the CDR3 is TGTGCCAGCAGCCTAGGAGGACTCCGCTACGAGCAGTACTTC. Its protein product is CASSLGGLRYEQYF.

This clone was observed a few times. The chain couples TRBV28 to TRBJ2-1, with a possible D match to TRBD2 (5 bases). With 7 bases removed from V and 5 bases from J, the gap between germline ends came to 18 bases. Germline V gives CDR1 MDHEN, CDR2 SYDVKM. This CDR3 comprises 15 residues. The CDR3 here is CASTLPGILNNEQFF. DNA of the CDR3: TGTGCCAGCACCCTCCCGGGAATACTTAACAATGAGCAGTTCTTC.

This clone showed up just a few times. The chain links TRBV6-6 to TRBJ2-7, with no clear D. The CDR3 is 14 amino acids. Germline loops: CDR1 MNHNY, CDR2 SVGAGI (reference sequence). V shed 0 bases and J shed 2 bases, with 8 bases lying between them. DNA of the CDR3: TGTGCCAGCAGTTACTCAGACAAGGCCTACGAGCAGTACTTC. The encoded protein is CASSYSDKAYEQYF.

This clone was observed a handful of times. V and J are TRBV30 and TRBJ2-3, with TRBD1 identical over 7 bases. Germline V gene data show CDR1 as GTSNPN and CDR2 as SVGIG (reference sequence). J lost 2 bases, V lost 5 bases, and 7 bases had no gene match. This CDR3 comprises 14 residues. The chain's CDR3 is CAWGRDSDTDTQYF. CDR3 sequence (DNA): TGTGCCTGGGGACGGGACAGTGACACAGATACGCAGTATTTT.

This clone has a handful of counts. The V call is TRBV6-1, the J call TRBJ1-3; D unclear. CDR1 and CDR2 from the germline V gene are MNHNS and SASEGT. Trimming left V 2 bases short and J 0 bases short, with 11 bases between. The CDR3 length is 16 residues. CDR3 nucleotides: TGTGCCAGCAGTGAAAGCGGTCCCAACTCTGGAAACACCATATATTTT. Amino acids: CASSESGPNSGNTIYF.